This is a list of T cell receptor beta chains from one sample in a study of T-cell reconstitution after alpha-beta-depleted transplantation in children. TCRdb fed the PCR reads into MiXCR, producing one record per CDR3 protein. The table has around 140,000 distinct CDR3 sequences, 8% to 10% seen once; the top ten hold around 18%. The source was PBMCs, mostly from graft donor cells, collected 180 days after TCRalphabeta/CD19-depleted stem cell transplant. The receptor set was obtained from a female patient between 2 and 15 years old who had a stem cell transplant for congenital amegakaryocytic thrombocytopenia, so the T cells may come from the graft donor. Each CDR3 is given with its conserved first and last residue. The D gene is left open where the match is weak.

d_call v_call cdr3_aa
TRBD1 TRBV10-3 CAISPDRVDEQYF
TRBD1 TRBV10-3 CAISVTGGTYEQYF
. TRBV6-6 CASNSAAGEQFF
. TRBV7-9 CASSPTTLYEQYF
TRBD1 TRBV6-5 CASSYSGTGGGGELFF
TRBD1 TRBV28 CASSLTGVGYEQYF
. TRBV20-1 CSAYCETQYF
. TRBV18 CASSPAGGSQPQHF
TRBD1 TRBV5-6 CASSLLDRDSYEQYF
. TRBV28 CASSSRHLAQYF
. TRBV12-3/TRBV12-4 CASSWRQVAYNEQFF
. TRBV12-3/TRBV12-4 CASTHQQGRGAGELFF
. TRBV20-1 CSASTGAGEKLFF
. TRBV29-1 CSVEDGGHEQFF
. TRBV18 CASSPDVAYGYTF
. TRBV12-3/TRBV12-4 CASRKAGNTGELFF
. TRBV11-1 CASSFLGFMNTEAFF
. TRBV20-1 CSARDPRSWYNEQFF
. TRBV5-1 CASSYSTDTQYF
. TRBV5-1 CASRTGQPSGEQFF
. TRBV7-7 CASSLVPYTGELFF
. TRBV5-1 CASSAIQSSTDTQYF
TRBD1 TRBV20-1 CSARTGGFGNTIYF
. TRBV12-3/TRBV12-4 CASSPSGRYEQYF
TRBD2 TRBV29-1 CSVDLWEGGEQFF
TRBD1 TRBV18 CASSPQGAVSSGANVLTF
. TRBV28 CASSWVGPYEQYF
. TRBV12-3/TRBV12-4 CASSFGGNRNTIYF
TRBD1 TRBV5-6 CASSFIDRDYTEAFF
. TRBV7-6 CASSGAGGELFF
. TRBV15 CATSRDRWTEKAFF
. TRBV5-4 CASSGTEGEPGNTIYF
. TRBV4-2 CASSQAPGGGFTEAFF
. TRBV20-1 CSAKGDHEYEQYF
. TRBV5-1 CASSSGVTYEQYF
TRBD1 TRBV7-2 CASSLRTGELLKAFF
TRBD2 TRBV11-2 CASSLVSGLAGGEGQFF
TRBD2 TRBV19 CASSPGRERVSEQYF
TRBD2 TRBV5-5 CASSTGTSGFRYTQYF
. TRBV14 CASSAYSRSDSPLHF
. TRBV27 CASRPDSGNTIYF
. TRBV5-1 CASSLGGDRGQQYF